The rows below give T cell receptor beta chains drawn from one sample of a study of blood T cell repertoires in COVID-19. The method was immunoSEQ multiplex PCR; TCRdb's version includes in-frame clones alone and lacks a portion of them. Of around 65,000 clones listed, about 81% were seen once; the top ten hold 15% to 17%. The specimen was peripheral blood. The receptors were gathered from an elderly man with acute or convalescent COVID-19. CDR3s include the opening cysteine and the closing phenylalanine or tryptophan. D genes are given only for firm matches. Clone size is not always given. Where it is, it says once, few, many or a class for expanded clones.

abundance	v_gene	j_gene	d_gene	CDR3nt	CDR3aa
.	TRBV2	TRBJ2-1	TRBD2	TGTGCCAGCAGGGAGCTAGCGGTGCTACCGACTTACAATGAGCAGTTCTTC	CASRELAVLPTYNEQFF
.	TRBV3-1/TRBV3-2	TRBJ2-1	TRBD2	TGTGCCAGCAGCCCCGGGGTAGCGGGGCGAGGGGGATCCTACAATGAGCAGTTCTTC	CASSPGVAGRGGSYNEQFF
.	TRBV12-3/TRBV12-4	TRBJ1-1	.	TGTGCCAGCCTTACTCAGGTGAACACTGAAGCTTTCTTT	CASLTQVNTEAFF
.	TRBV4-3	TRBJ2-3	TRBD2	TGCGCCAGCAGCCAGTTAGCGGGAGAGGGCACAGATACGCAGTATTTT	CASSQLAGEGTDTQYF
.	TRBV18	TRBJ2-3	.	TGTGCCAGCTCACCAATTCCAGCGGAGGGCACAGATACGCAGTATTTT	CASSPIPAEGTDTQYF
.	TRBV2	TRBJ2-5	TRBD1	TGTGCCAGCAGCGGACGGACAGGGACGGGCGGGACCCAGTACTTC	CASSGRTGTGGTQYF
.	TRBV19	TRBJ1-5	.	TGTGCCAGCAAAGGACAGAGAACTAGCAATCAGCCCCAGCATTTT	CASKGQRTSNQPQHF
once	TRBV5-1	TRBJ2-3	.	TGCGCCAGCAGCTTGGGGTCGAGGCGGGATACGCAGTATTTT	CASSLGSRRDTQYF
.	TRBV19	TRBJ2-3	.	TGTGCCAGTAGTATTGGGGCGGACTACACAGATACGCAGTATTTT	CASSIGADYTDTQYF
.	TRBV15	TRBJ1-6	.	TGTGCCACCAGCAGAAACAGGGTGTCTAATTCACCCCTCCACTTT	CATSRNRVSNSPLHF
.	TRBV18	TRBJ2-5	TRBD1	TGTGCCAGCTCACCTGTGACAGGGGAAGAGACCCAGTACTTC	CASSPVTGEETQYF
.	TRBV7-8	TRBJ2-7	.	TGTGCCAGCAGCTTAAGGCTAGCAACCTACGAGCAGTACTTC	CASSLRLATYEQYF
.	TRBV9	TRBJ1-2	TRBD1	TGTGCCAGCAGCCTTAGACAGGGATTGAGCTATGGCTACACCTTC	CASSLRQGLSYGYTF
.	TRBV18	TRBJ2-5	TRBD1	TGTGCCAGCTCACCGATCGGAGGGACAGGGGAAGAGACCCAGTACTTC	CASSPIGGTGEETQYF
.	TRBV5-6	TRBJ1-2	.	TGTGCCAGCAGCTTGAGTCAGGTCTATGGCTACACCTTC	CASSLSQVYGYTF
.	TRBV7-9	TRBJ2-1	.	TGTGCCAGCAGCTCGCGCGGTGAGCAGTTCTTC	CASSSRGEQFF
.	TRBV6-5	TRBJ1-1	TRBD1	TGTGCCAGCAGTAGGGGACAGGGGGCGCCGAAAGCTTTCTTT	CASSRGQGAPKAFF
.	TRBV28	TRBJ2-7	TRBD2	TGTGCCAGCGACTCCGGGACTAGCGATGTCTACGAGCAGTACTTC	CASDSGTSDVYEQYF
.	TRBV3-1/TRBV3-2	TRBJ2-2	.	TGTGCCAGCAGCCAAGGGTGGCGGGCCGGGGAGCTGTTTTTT	CASSQGWRAGELFF
.	TRBV6-1	TRBJ2-7	TRBD2	TGTGCCAGCAGTGATAGCGGGGGGGCCACCTACGAGCAGTACTTC	CASSDSGGATYEQYF
.	TRBV11-2	TRBJ2-7	TRBD1	TGTGCCAGCAGCTTTTGGGGTCCACAGGGGTCCTCCTACGAGCAGTACTTC	CASSFWGPQGSSYEQYF
.	TRBV10-3	TRBJ2-3	.	TGTGCCATCAGTGAGTGGGCTAGCACGAGCACAGATACGCAGTATTTT	CAISEWASTSTDTQYF
.	TRBV18	TRBJ2-3	.	TGTGCCAGCTCCTCATCAAGTCCAGGGTACACAGATACGCAGTATTTT	CASSSSSPGYTDTQYF
.	TRBV2	TRBJ2-1	.	TGTGCCAGCACCGGGCTAGCCACCTACAATGAGCAGTTCTTC	CASTGLATYNEQFF
.	TRBV7-9	TRBJ2-5	TRBD2	TGTGCCAGCAGCCCCGGGACTAGCGGGGGGAAGACCCAGTACTTC	CASSPGTSGGKTQYF
.	TRBV10-1	TRBJ2-5	.	TGCGCCAGCGAACAACGAAAGATCCAGGGGCAAGAGACCCAGTACTTC	CASEQRKIQGQETQYF
once	TRBV5-1	TRBJ2-7	TRBD2	TGCGCCTCGACGGGGGGGACTGCAAGCTCCTACGAGCAGTACTTC	CASTGGTASSYEQYF
once	TRBV28	TRBJ2-5	TRBD2	TGTGCCAGCAGTTTTGATGGGGTGGTAGCGGGCCAAGAGACCCAGTACTTC	CASSFDGVVAGQETQYF
once	TRBV3-1/TRBV3-2	TRBJ2-1	TRBD2	TGTGCCAGCAGCCAAGCCAGCGGGGGGGCACGGCGGGAGCAGTTCTTC	CASSQASGGARREQFF
once	TRBV7-9	TRBJ2-7	.	TGTGCCAGCAGCTTGCCCTCCGGACAGCCTACATCCTACGAGCAGTACTTC	CASSLPSGQPTSYEQYF
.	TRBV15	TRBJ2-1	TRBD2	TGTGCCACCAGCAGAGTTCTAGCGGGGGCCTCTTCCTACAATGAGCAGTTCTTC	CATSRVLAGASSYNEQFF
.	TRBV19	TRBJ1-5	.	TGTGCCAGTAGTGCCTTTGTTGTTGGCCAGCCCCAGCATTTT	CASSAFVVGQPQHF
.	TRBV27	TRBJ2-7	.	TGTGCCAGCAGCCCTCCCCCCAAACAGGGGGGGACCTACGAGCAGTACTTC	CASSPPPKQGGTYEQYF
.	TRBV5-1	TRBJ2-7	TRBD1	TGCGCCAGCAGCCCGAGGACAGGCACCCACGAGCAGTACTTC	CASSPRTGTHEQYF
once	TRBV5-4	TRBJ2-1	.	TGTGCCAGCAGCTCCCCCCGAGCGGACTCTCGGAATGAGCAGTTCTTC	CASSSPRADSRNEQFF
.	TRBV27	TRBJ2-1	TRBD1	TGTGCCAGCAGTTTCACGGGACAGGGAGGCCTCGCCTCCTACAATGAGCAGTTCTTC	CASSFTGQGGLASYNEQFF
.	TRBV9	TRBJ2-3	TRBD1	TGTGCCAGCAGCCCCGGGACAGGTAGACGCACAGATACGCAGTATTTT	CASSPGTGRRTDTQYF
once	TRBV5-5	TRBJ1-5	.	TGTGCCAGCAGCCTCCCAACAGGGCCCTATAGCAATCAGCCCCAGCATTTT	CASSLPTGPYSNQPQHF
.	TRBV5-1	TRBJ2-3	TRBD2	TGCGCCAGCAGCTTGCCTAGCGGGGGAATCACAGATACGCAGTATTTT	CASSLPSGGITDTQYF
.	TRBV5-6	TRBJ2-7	.	TGTGCCAGCAGCTTACAGCCGTCCTACGAGCAGTACTTC	CASSLQPSYEQYF
few	TRBV24-1	TRBJ2-3	.	TGTGCCACCAGTGAAGACATCACAGATACGCAGTATTTT	CATSEDITDTQYF
.	TRBV4-1	TRBJ2-3	.	TGCGCCAGCAGCCCTCTGGGGCGAGATACGCAGTATTTT	CASSPLGRDTQYF
.	TRBV7-2	TRBJ2-7	TRBD1	TGTGCCAGCAGCTTAGCGGGACAGGCCCTACAGCAGTACTTC	CASSLAGQALQQYF
.	TRBV5-1	TRBJ2-1	TRBD2	TGCGCCAGCAGCTTTACCGGGACTAGCGGGACCGAGCAGTTCTTC	CASSFTGTSGTEQFF
.	TRBV7-3	TRBJ2-3	TRBD1	TGTGCCAGCAGCTCGGACAGGGCCACAGATACGCAGTATTTT	CASSSDRATDTQYF
.	TRBV2	TRBJ1-5	.	TGTGCCAGCAGCCGGGGGGCGCTGGAAGCGCCCCAGCATTTT	CASSRGALEAPQHF
.	TRBV5-1	TRBJ1-4	.	TGCGCCAGCAGCCTGGGAGGGTTCGGTGAAAAACTGTTTTTT	CASSLGGFGEKLFF
few	TRBV5-6	TRBJ1-2	.	TGTGCCAGCAGCTTGGCCGAGGGCAGGGGCCTTGGCTACACCTTC	CASSLAEGRGLGYTF
few	TRBV11-2	TRBJ2-7	.	TGTGCCAGCAGCTTACCCCAAGCGAGTACCTACGAGCAGTACTTC	CASSLPQASTYEQYF
.	TRBV6-2/TRBV6-3	TRBJ2-3	.	TGTGCCAGCAGTTACTCACGGGGAGACACAGATACGCAGTATTTT	CASSYSRGDTDTQYF
.	TRBV2	TRBJ2-3	TRBD2	TGTGCCAGCGGGAGGACTAGCGGCCCCTCCATCCGCACAGATACGCAGTATTTT	CASGRTSGPSIRTDTQYF
.	TRBV30	TRBJ2-4	TRBD1	TGTGCCTGGAGTCCGGACAGGGGAACAAGCTTAGCCAAAAACATTCAGTACTTC	CAWSPDRGTSLAKNIQYF
.	TRBV29-1	TRBJ2-1	TRBD2	TGCAGCGTTCTAGCGGTCGAGAGCTACAATGAGCAGTTCTTC	CSVLAVESYNEQFF
.	TRBV6-1	TRBJ1-4	TRBD1	TGTGCCAGCAGTAAATCCGGGACAGGGGACGAAAAACTGTTTTTT	CASSKSGTGDEKLFF
.	TRBV6-4	TRBJ1-1	.	TGTGCCAGCAGTGACTCGAGTCGAGGGACTGAAGCTTTCTTT	CASSDSSRGTEAFF
.	TRBV7-3	TRBJ2-1	TRBD2	TGTGCCAGCAGCCCGTTAGCGGGAGGGCTCTCGGAGCAGTTCTTC	CASSPLAGGLSEQFF
.	TRBV25-1	TRBJ2-7	TRBD2	TGTGCCAGCAGTGAAGGCTCTAGCGGGGGGACTAATTCCTACGAGCAGTACTTC	CASSEGSSGGTNSYEQYF
many	TRBV14	TRBJ2-7	TRBD1	TGTGCCAGCAGCTACCGGGACAGGGGCCACGAGCAGTACTTC	CASSYRDRGHEQYF
.	TRBV18	TRBJ2-3	TRBD2	TGTGCCAGCTCACCACTAGCGGGATGGGCAGATACGCAGTATTTT	CASSPLAGWADTQYF
.	TRBV9	TRBJ1-6	TRBD1	TGTGCCAGCAGCAAGGGGGCGTATAATTCACCCCTCCACTTT	CASSKGAYNSPLHF